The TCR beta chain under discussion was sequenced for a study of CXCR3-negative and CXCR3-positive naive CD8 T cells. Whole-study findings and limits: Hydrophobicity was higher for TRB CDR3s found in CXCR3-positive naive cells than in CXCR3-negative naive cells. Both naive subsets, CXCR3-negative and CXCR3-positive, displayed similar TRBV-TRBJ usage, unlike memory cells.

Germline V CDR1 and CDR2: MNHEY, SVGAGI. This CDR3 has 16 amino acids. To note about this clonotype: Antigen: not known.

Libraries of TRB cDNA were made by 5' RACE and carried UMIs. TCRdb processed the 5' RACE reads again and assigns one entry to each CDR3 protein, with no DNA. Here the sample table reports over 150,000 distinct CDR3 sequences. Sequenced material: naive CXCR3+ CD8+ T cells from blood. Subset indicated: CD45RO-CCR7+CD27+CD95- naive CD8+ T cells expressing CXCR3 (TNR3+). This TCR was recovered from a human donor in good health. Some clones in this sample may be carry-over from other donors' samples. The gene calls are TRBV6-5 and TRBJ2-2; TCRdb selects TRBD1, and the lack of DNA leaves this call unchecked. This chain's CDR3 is CASSFRPAGNTGELFF.